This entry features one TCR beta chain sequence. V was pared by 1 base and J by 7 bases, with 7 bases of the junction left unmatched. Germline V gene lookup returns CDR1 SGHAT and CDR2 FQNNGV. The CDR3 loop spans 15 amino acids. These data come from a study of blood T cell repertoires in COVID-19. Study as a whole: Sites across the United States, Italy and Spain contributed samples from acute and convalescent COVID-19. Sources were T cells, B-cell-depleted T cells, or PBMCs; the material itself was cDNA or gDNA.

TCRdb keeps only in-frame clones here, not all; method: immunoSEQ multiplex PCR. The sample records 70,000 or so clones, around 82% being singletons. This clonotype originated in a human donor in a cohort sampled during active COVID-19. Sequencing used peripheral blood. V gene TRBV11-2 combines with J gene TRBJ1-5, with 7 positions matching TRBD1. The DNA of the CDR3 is TGTGCCAGCAGCTTAGCCAGGGGGACAGACCAGCCCCAGCATTTT. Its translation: CASSLARGTDQPQHF.